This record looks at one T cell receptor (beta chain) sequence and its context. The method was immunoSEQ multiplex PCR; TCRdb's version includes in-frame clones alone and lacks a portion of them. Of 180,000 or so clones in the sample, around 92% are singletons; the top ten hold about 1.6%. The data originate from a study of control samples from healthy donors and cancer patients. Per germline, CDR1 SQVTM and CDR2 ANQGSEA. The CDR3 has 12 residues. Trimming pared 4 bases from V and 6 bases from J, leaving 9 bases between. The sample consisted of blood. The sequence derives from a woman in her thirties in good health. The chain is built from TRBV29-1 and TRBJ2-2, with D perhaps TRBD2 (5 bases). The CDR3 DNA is TGCAGCGTTGGAGGGAGATCCGGGGAGCTGTTTTTT. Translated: CSVGGRSGELFF.